What follows are 27 T cell receptor beta chains derived from one specimen sequenced in a study of human T cells and chemical hapten exposure (dated by TCRdb to the early 2020s). Library preparation used RACE. TCRdb names NextSeq 500 as the instrument used. The public reads were reprocessed in TCRdb via fastp at Q25 and MiXCR, keeping in-frame beta chains. Rows with a matching CDR3 protein are joined into one entry that keeps the most common DNA and genes. In all, the sample holds approximately 80,000 distinct CDR3 sequences, and approximately 12% of those were seen once. The ten largest account for about 4.2% of the sample. The time point tag for this specimen amounts to: patch test 1, 2 weeks after DPC sensitization. This specimen's treatment or condition label, interpreted: therapeutic diphenylcyclopropenone sensitization with weekly scalp DPC. The source was whole blood, collected in connection with sensitization to the hapten diphenylcyclopropenone (DPC). The receptors come from a woman aged 45-65 years with alopecia areata. Some clones in this sample may be carry-over from other donors' samples.

The sample holds one count of this clonotype. This chain uses TRBV7-2 with TRBJ2-1; weak D call: TRBD1 (6 bases). The V gene's germline CDR1 is SGHTA and CDR2 FQGNSA. Trimming took 5 bases from V and 12 from J, leaving 20 bases between them. The CDR3 spans 14 residues. DNA of the CDR3: TGTGCCAGCAGCCCCCGACTAAGAGGGGGTGGGCAGTTCTTC. This encodes CASSPRLRGGGQFF.

Only a few counts were recorded for this clonotype. This chain links TRBV18 with TRBJ2-5; D is unresolved. Looked up from germline, CDR1 is KGHSH and CDR2 is LQKENI. This CDR3 comprises 14 residues. Trimming took off 3 bases at V and 5 bases at J, with 13 bases between the two ends. CDR3 DNA: TGTGCCAGCTCACCCGGGCAGCAACAGGAGACCCAGTACTTC. Protein sequence: CASSPGQQQETQYF.

This clonotype was recorded once. V gene TRBV10-3 combines with J gene TRBJ1-2, with a tentative D call TRBD1 (5 bases). V gave up 6 bases and J gave up 8 bases, with 16 bases separating them. The CDR3 sequence is 13 residues long. Germline V lookup: CDR1 ENHRY, CDR2 SYGVKD. Here the CDR3 DNA reads TGTGCCATCAGGGGACTGGGGCCTAGGGGCTACACCTTC. Protein: CAIRGLGPRGYTF.

The chain joins TRBV29-1 to TRBJ2-7; 9 nucleotides align to TRBD2. CDR3 size: 14 residues. Trimming removed 4 bases from V and 5 bases from J; junction bases left unmatched: 9. CDR1 SQVTM and CDR2 ANQGSEA come from the germline V gene. CDR3 loop: CSVVVRGGLDEQYF. DNA of the CDR3: TGCAGCGTTGTCGTGCGGGGGGGATTGGACGAGCAGTACTTC.

This clonotype has ten or more counts. V and J are TRBV27 and TRBJ1-3; D gene uncertain. The CDR3 sequence is 13 residues long. Trimming cost V 6 bases and J 4 bases, with 10 bases left between them. Germline-derived CDR1 and CDR2 are MNHEY and SMNVEV (reference sequence). DNA for the CDR3: TGTGCCAGCAGGCCTTCTGGAGGAAACACCATATATTTT. Encoded protein: CASRPSGGNTIYF.

This clonotype was observed a few times. The rearrangement links TRBV14 to TRBJ1-2; D is possibly TRBD1 (6 bases). The germline V gene encodes CDR1 SGHDN and CDR2 FVKESK. Between the trimmed V and J ends, which lost 4 bases and 8 bases, there was a span of 17 bases. The CDR3 sequence is 14 residues long. The CDR3 loop reads CASSPEAGARGYTF. The CDR3 DNA reads as TGTGCCAGCAGCCCAGAGGCAGGGGCGCGGGGCTACACCTTC.

The chain uses TRBV18 and TRBJ1-1; 9 nucleotides align to TRBD1. Germline V gene data show CDR1 as KGHSH and CDR2 as LQKENI. The CDR3 runs 15 residues. Unmatched junction bases numbered 2, after V lost 3 bases and J lost 0 bases. CDR3 in DNA: TGTGCCAGCTCACCCGGGACAGGGATGAACACTGAAGCTTTCTTT. Its translation is CASSPGTGMNTEAFF.

This chain connects TRBV20-1 to TRBJ2-2; D call uncertain. Germline assignment: CDR1 DFQATT and CDR2 SNEGSKA (reference sequence). The CDR3 extends over 13 amino acids. The V end lost 6 bases, the J end lost 6 bases, and 14 bases lay between the germline ends. CDR3 sequence (DNA): TGCAGTGCGCCCAATCGTGGGTCCGGGGAGCTGTTTTTT. It is translated as CSAPNRGSGELFF.

This clonotype was counted only a few times. CDR3 DNA: TGTGCCAGTAGTATTGGGACAGATACCTACGAGCAGTACTTC. It specifies CASSIGTDTYEQYF. This chain connects TRBV19 to TRBJ2-7; TRBD1 matches 7 bases. Losses at the gene ends were 3 bases for V and 2 bases for J; bases not matched to a gene: 4. CDR3 length: 14 amino acids. Germline CDR1 LNHDA, CDR2 SQIVND (reference sequence).

This clonotype was seen a handful of times. The chain recombines TRBV4-3 with TRBJ1-1, with D perhaps matching TRBD1 (5 bases). CDR1 and CDR2 from the germline V gene are LGHNA and YSLEER. Trimming shortened V by 3 bases and J by 8 bases, and 16 bases separated the two germline ends. The CDR3 is 14 residues long. The CDR3 protein is CASSHTRGLGEAFF. In nucleotides, the CDR3 is TGCGCCAGCAGCCACACGAGGGGTCTTGGGGAAGCTTTCTTT.

The chain carries TRBV27 and TRBJ1-1; weak D call: TRBD1 (6 bases). The germline gives CDR1 MNHEY, CDR2 SMNVEV (reference sequence). The CDR3 has 15 residues. The V end lost 5 bases, the J end lost 0 bases, and 13 bases lay between the germline ends. CDR3 coding DNA: TGTGCCAGCAGTCCAACGGGACAACTGAACACTGAAGCTTTCTTT. It translates to CASSPTGQLNTEAFF.

The chain recombines TRBV12-3 or TRBV12-4 with TRBJ1-3; the match to TRBD1 covers 7 bases. J gave up 7 bases and V 6 bases, and 9 bases lay outside the gene matches. The CDR3 contains 14 residues. The CDR3 reads CASSQTTGLNTIYF. The CDR3 nucleotides read TGTGCCAGCAGCCAGACGACAGGGCTCAACACCATATATTTT.

The rearrangement uses TRBV29-1 and TRBJ1-2; D is unclear. Trimming removed 2 bases from V and 4 bases from J, with 5 bases in between. The CDR3 has 11 amino acids. Germline loops: CDR1 SQVTM, CDR2 ANQGSEA. For the CDR3, the DNA is TGCAGCGTTGAATCGCCCTATGGCTACACCTTC. It specifies CSVESPYGYTF.

This clonotype is medium-sized by share. The chain employs TRBV3-1 and TRBJ1-6, with D tentatively TRBD1 (5 bases). Germline CDR1 LGHDT, CDR2 YNNKEL (reference sequence). V gave up 5 bases and J gave up 9 bases, with 20 bases separating them. This CDR3 has 16 amino acids. For the CDR3, the DNA is TGTGCCAGCAGCACCTTGTCGGGGGGGGTTGGTTCACCCCTCCACTTT. It codes for CASSTLSGGVGSPLHF. Full variable domain (missing parts from reference TRBV3-1 and TRBJ1-6): DTAVSQTPKYLVTQMGNDKSIKCEQNLGHDTMYWYKQDSKKFLKIMFSYNNKELIINETVPNRFSPKSPDKAHLNLHINSLELGDSAVYFCASSTLSGGVGSPLHFGNGTRLTVT.

For this clonotype: The conserved closing phenylalanine or tryptophan is absent in this CDR3, likely reflecting a read error. The chain couples TRBV7-8 to TRBJ1-5; 10 bases agree with TRBD1. Germline CDR1 reads SGHVS; CDR2 reads FQNEAQ. The CDR3 has 21 residues. V gave up 1 base and J gave up 2 bases; unmatched junction bases: 17. The DNA of the CDR3 is TGTGCCAGCAGCTTAGACCTACCCACCCTTTCCGGGACAGGGGGCAATCAGCCCCAGCATTCT. Translating gives CASSLDLPTLSGTGGNQPQHS.

The chain is built from TRBV28 and TRBJ1-1, with D unresolved. V dropped 4 bases and J dropped 0 bases, with 9 bases sitting between them. Germline CDR1 reads MDHEN; CDR2 reads SYDVKM. This CDR3 comprises 14 residues. CDR3 in DNA: TGTGCCAGCAGTTCGAACCCTATGAACACTGAAGCTTTCTTT. Translated, it gives CASSSNPMNTEAFF.

J is TRBJ2-1 and V is TRBV20-1; 7 nucleotides line up with TRBD1. Germline V CDR1 and CDR2: DFQATT, SNEGSKA (reference sequence). The CDR3 totals 12 residues. After removal of 3 bases from V and 7 bases from J, the junction contained 3 bases not matched to a gene. The CDR3 loop is CSARPDRNEQFF. The CDR3 DNA follows: TGCAGTGCTAGGCCGGACAGGAATGAGCAGTTCTTC.

The table lists this clonotype with many counts. The chain links TRBV7-3 to TRBJ2-2; 12 bases fit TRBD2. The CDR3 contains 14 residues. V lost 10 bases and J lost 7; bases outside the gene matches: 7. Germline lookup yields CDR1 SGHTA and CDR2 FQGTGA. CDR3 in DNA: TGTGCCACGAGACTAGCGGGAGCAGTCGGGGAGCTGTTTTTT. It is translated as CATRLAGAVGELFF.

There are a few counts of this clonotype. This chain links TRBV7-2 with TRBJ1-5; tentatively, D is TRBD1 (5 bases). Germline loops: CDR1 SGHTA, CDR2 FQGNSA. This CDR3 spans 13 amino acids. Trimming took off 2 bases at V and 5 bases at J, with 7 bases between the two ends. The DNA for the CDR3 is TGTGCCAGCAGCTTATGGGGGGATCAGCCCCAGCATTTT. Residues: CASSLWGDQPQHF.

The chain joins TRBV20-1 to TRBJ1-1; the D gene is possibly TRBD1 (5 bases). Germline-derived CDR1 and CDR2 are DFQATT and SNEGSKA (reference sequence). This CDR3 is 13 amino acids long. The CDR3 spells CRGETVGVPEAFF. CDR3 sequence (DNA): TGCAGGGGCGAGACAGTCGGAGTGCCTGAAGCTTTCTTT.

This clonotype was detected ten times or more. This rearrangement joins TRBV2 to TRBJ2-7; D gene ambiguous. This CDR3 contains 11 residues. V was clipped by 6 bases and J by 5 bases, with 8 bases between them. Looked up from germline, CDR1 is SNHLY and CDR2 is FYNNEI. This CDR3 is CASSPRNEQYF. In DNA, the CDR3 is TGTGCCAGCAGCCCTCGTAACGAGCAGTACTTC.

The CDR3: CASKGVDSPLHF. In DNA, the CDR3 is TGTGCCAGCAAAGGGGTGGATTCACCCCTCCACTTT. The chain employs TRBV6-6 and TRBJ1-6, with D maybe TRBD1 (5 bases). V shed 7 bases and J shed 8 bases, with 9 bases lying between them. The CDR3 length is 12 residues. Germline V lookup: CDR1 MNHNY, CDR2 SVGAGI (reference sequence).

This clonotype came up many times. This chain connects TRBV7-9 to TRBJ2-7, with a tentative D call TRBD1 (5 bases). This CDR3 comprises 14 residues. V was trimmed by 4 bases and J by 1 base, leaving 11 bases between them. CDR1 is SEHNR, CDR2 FQNEAQ, per germline (reference sequence). As DNA, the CDR3 is TGTGCCAGCAGCTCCCCAGGGTCTTCCTACGAGCAGTACTTC. This encodes CASSSPGSSYEQYF.

V is TRBV29-1 and J is TRBJ2-7; D might be TRBD1 or TRBD2, each matching 5 bases. Germline V gene sequence: CDR1 SQVTM, CDR2 ANQGSEA. CDR3 length equals 14 residues. Between the trimmed V and J ends, which lost 1 base and 3 bases, there was a span of 13 bases. The CDR3 loop reads CSVEGGQGVYEQYF. The CDR3 coding sequence is TGCAGCGTTGAAGGAGGGCAGGGTGTCTACGAGCAGTACTTC.

This clonotype has just a few counts. This chain uses TRBV7-3 with TRBJ2-2; perhaps TRBD2 as D (6 bases). The CDR3 is 15 amino acids. V lost 2 bases and J lost 3, with 10 bases in between. The germline V gene has CDR1 SGHTA and CDR2 FQGTGA. In DNA form, the CDR3 reads TGTGCCAGCAGCTTAGGAGGGACGGACACCGGGGAGCTGTTTTTT. It encodes CASSLGGTDTGELFF.

The gene calls are TRBV7-2 and TRBJ2-7; D is uncertain. V lost 0 bases, J lost 0 bases, and 6 bases lay in between. CDR1 is SGHTA and CDR2 is FQGNSA in the germline V gene. The CDR3 is made up of 14 amino acids. In DNA form, the CDR3 reads TGTGCCAGCAGCTTAGCGGCCGGCTCCTACGAGCAGTACTTC. It specifies CASSLAAGSYEQYF.

This clonotype was observed many times. V is TRBV12-3 or TRBV12-4 and J is TRBJ1-2, with 8 nucleotides matching TRBD1. The ends lost 7 bases at V and 4 bases at J; junction bases unmatched: 5. CDR3 length equals 13 residues. CDR3 coding DNA: TGTGCCAGCAAAAGACAGGGGAGCTATGGCTACACCTTC. This sequence encodes CASKRQGSYGYTF.